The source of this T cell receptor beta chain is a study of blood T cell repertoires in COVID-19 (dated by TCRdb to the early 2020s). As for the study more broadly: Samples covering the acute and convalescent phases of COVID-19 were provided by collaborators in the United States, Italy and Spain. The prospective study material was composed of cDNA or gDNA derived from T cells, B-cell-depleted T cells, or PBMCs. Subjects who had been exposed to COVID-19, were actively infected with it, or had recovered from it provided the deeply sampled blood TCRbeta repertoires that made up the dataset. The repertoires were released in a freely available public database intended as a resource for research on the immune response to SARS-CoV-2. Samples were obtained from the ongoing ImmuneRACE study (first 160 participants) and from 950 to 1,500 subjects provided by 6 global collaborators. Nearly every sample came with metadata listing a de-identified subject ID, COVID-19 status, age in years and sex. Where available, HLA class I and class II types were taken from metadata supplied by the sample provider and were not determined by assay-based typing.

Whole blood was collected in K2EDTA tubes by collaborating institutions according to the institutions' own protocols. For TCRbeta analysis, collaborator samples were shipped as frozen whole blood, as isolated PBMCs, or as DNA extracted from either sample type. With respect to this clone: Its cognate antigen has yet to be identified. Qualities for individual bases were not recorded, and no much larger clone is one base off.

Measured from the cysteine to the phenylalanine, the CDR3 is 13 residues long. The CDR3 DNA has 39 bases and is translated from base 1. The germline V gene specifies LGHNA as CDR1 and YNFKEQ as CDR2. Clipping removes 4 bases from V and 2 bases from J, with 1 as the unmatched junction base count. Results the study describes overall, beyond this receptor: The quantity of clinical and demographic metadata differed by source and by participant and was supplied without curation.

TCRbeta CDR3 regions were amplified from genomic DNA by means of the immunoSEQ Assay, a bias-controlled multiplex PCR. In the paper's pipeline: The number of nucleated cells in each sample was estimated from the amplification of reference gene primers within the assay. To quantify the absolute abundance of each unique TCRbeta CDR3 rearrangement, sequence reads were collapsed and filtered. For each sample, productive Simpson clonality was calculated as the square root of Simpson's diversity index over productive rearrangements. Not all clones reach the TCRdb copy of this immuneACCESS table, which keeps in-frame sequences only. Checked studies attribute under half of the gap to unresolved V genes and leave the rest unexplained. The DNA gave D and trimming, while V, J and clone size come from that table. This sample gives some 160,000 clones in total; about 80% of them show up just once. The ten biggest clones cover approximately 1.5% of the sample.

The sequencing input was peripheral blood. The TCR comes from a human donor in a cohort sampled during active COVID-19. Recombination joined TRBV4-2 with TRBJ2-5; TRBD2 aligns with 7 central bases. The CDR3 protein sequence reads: CASSPGGQETQYF. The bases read TGTGCCAGCAGCCCGGGAGGTCAAGAGACCCAGTACTTC.